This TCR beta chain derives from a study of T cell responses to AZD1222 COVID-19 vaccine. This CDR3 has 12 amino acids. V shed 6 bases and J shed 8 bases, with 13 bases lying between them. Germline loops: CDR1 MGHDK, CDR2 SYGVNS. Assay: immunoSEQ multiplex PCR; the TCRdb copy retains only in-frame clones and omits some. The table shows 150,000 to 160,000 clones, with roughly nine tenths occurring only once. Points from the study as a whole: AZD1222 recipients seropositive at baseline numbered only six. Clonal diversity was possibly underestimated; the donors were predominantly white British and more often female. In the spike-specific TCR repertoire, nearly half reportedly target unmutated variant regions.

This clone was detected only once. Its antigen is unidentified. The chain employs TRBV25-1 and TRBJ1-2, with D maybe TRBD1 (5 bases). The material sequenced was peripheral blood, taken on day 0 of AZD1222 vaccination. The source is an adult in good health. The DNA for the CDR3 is TGTGCCAGCAGAGGGGTGGGGGGAGGCTACACCTTC. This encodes CASRGVGGGYTF.